The present entry profiles one T cell receptor (beta chain) with its context. Germline V gene sequence: CDR1 KGHSH, CDR2 LQKENI. V was pared by 0 bases and J by 0 bases, with 17 bases between. The CDR3 consists of 18 residues. The sample originates from a study of shared T cell receptors in the human thymus. Sequencing used immunoSEQ multiplex PCR; TCRdb keeps in-frame clones, though not all of them. The top ten hold 0.0095% to 0.011% of the sample, which has 700,000 to 750,000 clones, 80% to 90% seen once. This sample was shared with a second study, whose subject was human thymus T cells. Per that paper: Surgeons resected thymus tissue during corrective heart surgery. Thymic as well as blood repertoires seemed to favor certain V and J genes unevenly. Thymic repertoires overlap heavily among unrelated individuals, related research has reported.

This chain links TRBV18 with TRBJ1-1; D gene unclear. Material: thymocytes. This TCR derives from a girl in the first two years of life with a congenital heart defect. The CDR3 loop reads CASSPPARPHFMNTEAFF. In nucleotides, the CDR3 is TGTGCCAGCTCACCACCAGCCAGGCCCCACTTCATGAACACTGAAGCTTTCTTT.